The 16 T cell receptor beta chains below come from one sample, sequenced in a study of T-cell reconstitution after alpha-beta-depleted transplantation in children (TCRdb year 2016). The library relied on PCR. The data were produced on an Illumina HiSeq 2500. Molecular barcoding was employed in the preparation of TCR libraries, with unique molecular identifiers being used to normalize TCRbeta repertoire quantification. TCRdb's own reprocessing of the public reads used fastp at Q25 and MiXCR and kept productive beta chains. Each CDR3 protein gets just one entry, which takes the most common genes and DNA from the rows behind it. The sample yields about 200,000 distinct CDR3 sequences; roughly 6% were counted once. Of the sample, about 5% is held by the ten largest clones. In light of the paper, this sample's treatment or condition label describes: allogeneic hematopoietic cell transplantation with graft depleted of TCRalphabeta T cells and CD19 B cells.

The source material was PBMCs, sampled before TCRalphabeta/CD19-depleted stem cell transplant. The receptors derive from a girl under two years old with combined immunodeficiency, due to receive a stem cell transplant.

V and J are TRBV12-3 or TRBV12-4 and TRBJ2-7; 7 positions agree with TRBD1. CDR3 length: 14 residues. V lost 5 bases, J lost 6 bases, and 10 bases stayed unmatched. In nucleotides, the CDR3 is TGTGCCAGCAGTCACGTCAATAACAGGGGCGAGCAGTACTTC. Residues: CASSHVNNRGEQYF.

This clonotype was counted only a few times. In DNA, the CDR3 is TGTGCCAGCAGCTTGTTTCTAGCGGGAGGGCCCGTGGAGACCCAGTACTTC. Protein sequence: CASSLFLAGGPVETQYF. This chain connects TRBV5-5 to TRBJ2-5, with 12 bases identical to TRBD2. The germline V gene encodes CDR1 SGHKS and CDR2 YYEKEE (reference sequence). The CDR3 loop spans 17 amino acids. The V gene end was trimmed by 1 base and the J gene end by 5 bases; junction bases not matched to a gene: 9. Filled out from reference TRBV5-5 and TRBJ2-5, the complete variable domain reads DAGVTQSPTHLIKTRGQQVTLRCSPISGHKSVSWYQQVLGQGPQFIFQYYEKEERGRGNFPDRFSARQFPNYSSELNVNALLLGDSALYLCASSLFLAGGPVETQYFGPGTRLLVL.

This clonotype occurred many times. The rearrangement joins TRBV6-5 to TRBJ2-2, with D possibly being TRBD2 (7 bases). V gave up 2 bases and J gave up 7 bases, with 14 bases separating them. CDR3 length: 15 residues. Germline loops: CDR1 MNHEY, CDR2 SVGAGI. The DNA for the CDR3 is TGTGCCAGCAGTTACGTGGGGGGGCCCGGCGGGGAGCTGTTTTTT. Its protein product is CASSYVGGPGGELFF.

This clonotype was found many times. The chain recombines TRBV12-3 or TRBV12-4 with TRBJ2-4; 15 bases fit TRBD2. V was pared by 5 bases and J by 8 bases, with 10 bases of the junction left unmatched. The CDR3 sequence is 17 residues long. The CDR3 here is CASSDGLAGGLMDIQYF. The CDR3 bases are TGTGCCAGCAGTGATGGACTAGCGGGGGGGCTAATGGACATTCAGTACTTC.

In its sample, this clonotype was seen many times. The chain recombines TRBV10-3 with TRBJ2-1, with 8 bases identical to TRBD2. The length of the CDR3 is 17 residues. Germline loops: CDR1 ENHRY, CDR2 SYGVKD. Trimming at V came to 6 bases and at J to 3 bases, leaving 13 bases not matched to a gene. CDR3 protein: CAISPGLERSVYNEQFF. CDR3 nucleotides: TGTGCCATCAGCCCGGGACTAGAGAGGTCTGTCTACAATGAGCAGTTCTTC.

This clonotype was counted ten times or more. V usage is TRBV20-1 and J usage is TRBJ2-3; D not resolved. Germline lookup yields CDR1 DFQATT and CDR2 SNEGSKA (reference sequence). The ends were cut back, 1 base at V and 4 bases at J, with 18 bases in the middle. This CDR3 is 16 amino acids long. CDR3 nucleotides: TGCAGTGCTAGAGCCCAGGACCACTACGGAGCAGATACGCAGTATTTT. Its protein product is CSARAQDHYGADTQYF.

This clonotype was seen repeatedly, ten times or more. The V and J genes are TRBV19 and TRBJ2-1, with 7 bases fitting TRBD2. Per germline, CDR1 LNHDA and CDR2 SQIVND (reference sequence). The length of the CDR3 is 12 residues. J gave up 9 bases and V 10 bases, and 9 bases lay outside the gene matches. Here the CDR3 reads CATQGGPVEQFF. The CDR3, as DNA: TGTGCCACGCAGGGAGGGCCCGTTGAGCAGTTCTTC.

This clonotype appeared many times. The rearrangement joins TRBV18 to TRBJ2-3; either TRBD1 or TRBD2 may supply D (5 bases each). Germline V lookup: CDR1 KGHSH, CDR2 LQKENI. The CDR3 length is 18 residues. The ends were cut back, 4 bases at V and 0 bases at J, with 20 bases in the middle. The CDR3 sequence: CASSRPGRTYSSTDTQYF. DNA of the CDR3: TGTGCCAGCTCACGGCCGGGACGGACTTATTCTAGCACAGATACGCAGTATTTT.

This clonotype has a count of ten or more. The chain uses TRBV28 and TRBJ2-7; D ambiguous. The germline V gene encodes CDR1 MDHEN and CDR2 SYDVKM. Trimming cost V 5 bases and J 3 bases, with 14 bases left between them. CDR3 length: 14 amino acids. CDR3 coding DNA: TGTGCCAGCAGTCCCAACTCCCAACTCTACGAGCAGTACTTC. This sequence encodes CASSPNSQLYEQYF.

This clonotype was found a few times. The chain recombines TRBV12-3 or TRBV12-4 with TRBJ2-1, with 10 bases fitting TRBD2. V was clipped by 6 bases and J by 2 bases; unmatched bases: 4. The CDR3 runs to 15 residues. CDR3 in amino acids: CASSRTSGAYNEQFF. CDR3 sequence (DNA): TGTGCCAGCAGCCGGACTAGCGGCGCCTACAATGAGCAGTTCTTC.

The table lists this clonotype with a few counts. J is TRBJ2-1 and V is TRBV5-1; D remains unclear. The CDR3 spans 14 residues. With 5 bases removed from V and 0 bases from J, the gap between germline ends came to 9 bases. The V gene's germline CDR1 is SGHRS and CDR2 YFSETQ. CDR3 in amino acids: CASRAGPSYNEQFF. DNA for the CDR3: TGCGCCAGCAGGGCCGGACCCTCCTACAATGAGCAGTTCTTC.

The V gene is TRBV12-3 or TRBV12-4, the J gene TRBJ2-5; tentatively, D is TRBD2 (6 bases). The CDR3 extends over 13 amino acids. Trimming pared 7 bases from V and 2 bases from J, leaving 11 bases between. CDR3 residues: CASTGGTQETQYF. CDR3 nucleotide sequence: TGTGCCAGCACCGGCGGGACGCAAGAGACCCAGTACTTC.

This clonotype occurred many times. The chain links TRBV12-3 or TRBV12-4 to TRBJ2-2; D gene ambiguous. Trimming shortened V by 2 bases and J by 6 bases, and 16 bases separated the two germline ends. This CDR3 is built from 16 residues. As DNA, the CDR3 is TGTGCCAGCAGTTTATTTCCTACCCGCTGGGCCGGGGAGCTGTTTTTT. It translates to CASSLFPTRWAGELFF.

This clonotype showed up many times. The chain joins TRBV9 to TRBJ2-3, with 8 bases that match TRBD1. Trimming cost V 4 bases and J 2 bases; bases outside gene matches: 12. The CDR3 length is 17 residues. CDR1 is SGDLS, CDR2 YYNGEE, per germline. The CDR3 bases are TGTGCCAGCAGCCTCCCAGGGGGCTCTGTCGCCACAGATACGCAGTATTTT. Amino acid sequence: CASSLPGGSVATDTQYF.

Many counts were recorded for this clonotype. This chain joins TRBV29-1 and TRBJ2-7; TRBD1 matches at 10 bases. Trimming removed 3 bases from V and 2 bases from J; junction bases left unmatched: 1. CDR3 length: 13 residues. Germline V CDR1 and CDR2: SQVTM, ANQGSEA. The CDR3 sequence: CSVEGQGTYEQYF. The CDR3 region has the DNA TGCAGCGTTGAGGGACAGGGGACCTACGAGCAGTACTTC.

This clonotype showed up many times. Written as DNA, the CDR3 is TGTGCCAGCAGCAAGGACAGGGACTATCAGCCCCAGCATTTT. Amino acids: CASSKDRDYQPQHF. The V and J genes are TRBV28 and TRBJ1-5, with 8 bases identical to TRBD1. V lost 6 bases, J lost 5 bases, and 6 bases stayed unmatched. Germline V gene lookup returns CDR1 MDHEN and CDR2 SYDVKM. This CDR3 has 14 residues.